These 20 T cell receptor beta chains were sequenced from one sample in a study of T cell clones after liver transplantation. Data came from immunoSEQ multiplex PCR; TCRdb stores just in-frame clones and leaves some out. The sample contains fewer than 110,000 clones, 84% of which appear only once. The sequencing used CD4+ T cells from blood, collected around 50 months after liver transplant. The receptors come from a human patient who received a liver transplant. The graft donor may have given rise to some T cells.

CDR3 sequence: CASSSQQGSNQPQHF. The CDR3, as DNA: TGTGCCAGCAGCTCCCAACAGGGGAGCAATCAGCCCCAGCATTTT. This sequence joins TRBV7-2 and TRBJ1-5; TRBD1 matches at 7 bases. The CDR3 extends over 15 amino acids. The V and J ends lost 4 bases and 1 base, in that order; junction bases with no gene match: 4. Germline V gives CDR1 SGHTA, CDR2 FQGNSA.

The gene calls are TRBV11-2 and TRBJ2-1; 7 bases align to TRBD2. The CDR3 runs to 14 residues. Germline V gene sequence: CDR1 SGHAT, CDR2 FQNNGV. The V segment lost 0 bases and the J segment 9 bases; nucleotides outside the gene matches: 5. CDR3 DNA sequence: TGTGCCAGCAGCTTAGAGGCAACTAGCGTTGAGCAGTTCTTC. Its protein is CASSLEATSVEQFF.

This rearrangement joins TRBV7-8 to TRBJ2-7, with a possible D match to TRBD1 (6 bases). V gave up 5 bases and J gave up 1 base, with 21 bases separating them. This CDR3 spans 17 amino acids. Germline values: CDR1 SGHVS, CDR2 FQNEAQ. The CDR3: CASSPRVPTGRSYEQYF. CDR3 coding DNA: TGTGCCAGCAGCCCCCGGGTTCCTACAGGGCGGTCCTACGAGCAGTACTTC.

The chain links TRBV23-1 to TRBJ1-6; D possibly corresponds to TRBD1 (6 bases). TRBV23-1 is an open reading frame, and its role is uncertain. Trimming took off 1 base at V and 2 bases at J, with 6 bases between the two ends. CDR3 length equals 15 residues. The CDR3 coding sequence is TGCGCCAGCAGTCAATGGGGGCCCTATAATTCACCCCTCCACTTT. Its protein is CASSQWGPYNSPLHF.

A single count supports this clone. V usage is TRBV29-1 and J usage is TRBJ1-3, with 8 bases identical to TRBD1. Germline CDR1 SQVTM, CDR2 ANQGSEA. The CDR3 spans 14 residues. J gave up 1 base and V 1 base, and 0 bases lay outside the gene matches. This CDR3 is CSVEGQGSGNTIYF. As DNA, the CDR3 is TGCAGCGTTGAAGGACAGGGGTCTGGAAACACCATATATTTT.

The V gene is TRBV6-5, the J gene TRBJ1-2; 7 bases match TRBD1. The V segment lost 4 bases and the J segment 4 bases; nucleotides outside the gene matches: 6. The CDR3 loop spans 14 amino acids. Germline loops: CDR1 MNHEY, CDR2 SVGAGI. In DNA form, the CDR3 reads TGTGCCAGCAGTTCTCGAGGGACAGTCTATGGCTACACCTTC. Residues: CASSSRGTVYGYTF.

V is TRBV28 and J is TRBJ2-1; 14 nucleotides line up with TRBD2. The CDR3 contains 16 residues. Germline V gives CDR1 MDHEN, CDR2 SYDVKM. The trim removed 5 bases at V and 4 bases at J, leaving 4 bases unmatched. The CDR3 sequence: CASSKGLAGVYNEQFF. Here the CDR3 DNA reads TGTGCCAGCAGTAAGGGACTAGCGGGAGTTTACAATGAGCAGTTCTTC.

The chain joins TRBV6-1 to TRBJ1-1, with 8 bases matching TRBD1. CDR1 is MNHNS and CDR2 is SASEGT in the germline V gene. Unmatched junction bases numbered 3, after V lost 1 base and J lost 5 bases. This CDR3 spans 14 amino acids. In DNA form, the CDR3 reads TGTGCCAGCAGTGAAGACAGGGGGAGGACTGAAGCTTTCTTT. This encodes CASSEDRGRTEAFF.

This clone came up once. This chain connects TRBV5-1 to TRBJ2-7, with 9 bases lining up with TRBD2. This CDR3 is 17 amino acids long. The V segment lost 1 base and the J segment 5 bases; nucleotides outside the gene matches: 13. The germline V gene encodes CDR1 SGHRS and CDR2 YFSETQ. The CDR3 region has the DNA TGCGCCAGCAGCTTGCATAGTGCGGGAGGGTCCGGGAACGAGCAGTACTTC. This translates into CASSLHSAGGSGNEQYF.

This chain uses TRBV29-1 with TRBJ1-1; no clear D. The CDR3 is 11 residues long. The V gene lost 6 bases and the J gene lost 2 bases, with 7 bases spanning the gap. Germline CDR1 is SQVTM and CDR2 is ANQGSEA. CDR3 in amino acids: CSVADNTEAFF. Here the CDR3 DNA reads TGCAGCGTCGCGGATAACACTGAAGCTTTCTTT.

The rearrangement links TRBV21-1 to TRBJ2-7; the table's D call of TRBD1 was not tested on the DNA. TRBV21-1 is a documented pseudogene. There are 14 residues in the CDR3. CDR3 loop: CASSEVQGLYEQYF. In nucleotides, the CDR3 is TGTGCCAGCAGCGAGGTGCAGGGGCTGTACGAGCAGTACTTC.

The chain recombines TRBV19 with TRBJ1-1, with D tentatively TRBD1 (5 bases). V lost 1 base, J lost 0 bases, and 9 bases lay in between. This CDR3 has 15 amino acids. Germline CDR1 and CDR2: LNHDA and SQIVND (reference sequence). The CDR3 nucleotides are TGTGCCAGTAGTATAGGAGGGGCGGTGAACACTGAAGCTTTCTTT. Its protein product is CASSIGGAVNTEAFF.

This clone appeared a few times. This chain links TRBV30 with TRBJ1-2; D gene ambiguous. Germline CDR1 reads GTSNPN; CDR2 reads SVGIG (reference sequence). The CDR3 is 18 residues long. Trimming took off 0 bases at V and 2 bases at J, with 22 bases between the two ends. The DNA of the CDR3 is TGTGCCTGGAGTGTAAAGGGAAACTCCTCAGCCCAGAACTATGGCTACACCTTC. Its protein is CAWSVKGNSSAQNYGYTF.

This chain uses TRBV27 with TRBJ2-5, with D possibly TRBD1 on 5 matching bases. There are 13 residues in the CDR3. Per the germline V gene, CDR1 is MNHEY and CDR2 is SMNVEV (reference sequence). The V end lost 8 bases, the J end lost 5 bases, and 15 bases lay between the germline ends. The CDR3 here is CASGSTAGETQYF. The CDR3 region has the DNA TGTGCCAGCGGGTCGACAGCCGGGGAGACCCAGTACTTC.

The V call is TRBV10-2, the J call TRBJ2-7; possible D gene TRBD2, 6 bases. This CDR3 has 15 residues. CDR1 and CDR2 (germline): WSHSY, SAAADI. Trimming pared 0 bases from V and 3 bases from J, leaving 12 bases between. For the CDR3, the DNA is TGCGCCAGCAGTGAGTCGGCGGGGAGCAGCTACGAGCAGTACTTC. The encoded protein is CASSESAGSSYEQYF.

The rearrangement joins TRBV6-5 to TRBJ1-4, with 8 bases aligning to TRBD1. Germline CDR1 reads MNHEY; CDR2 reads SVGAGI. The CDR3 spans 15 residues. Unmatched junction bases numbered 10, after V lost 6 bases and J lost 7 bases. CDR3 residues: CASSYTDREGEKLFF. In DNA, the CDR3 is TGTGCCAGCAGCTATACGGACAGGGAAGGTGAAAAACTGTTTTTT.

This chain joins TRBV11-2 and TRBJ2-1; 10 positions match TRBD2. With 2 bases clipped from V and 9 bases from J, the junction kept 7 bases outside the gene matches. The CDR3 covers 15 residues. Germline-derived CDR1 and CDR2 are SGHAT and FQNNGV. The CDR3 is CASSLRASGSGEQFF. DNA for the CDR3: TGTGCCAGCAGCTTAAGGGCTAGCGGGAGCGGTGAGCAGTTCTTC.

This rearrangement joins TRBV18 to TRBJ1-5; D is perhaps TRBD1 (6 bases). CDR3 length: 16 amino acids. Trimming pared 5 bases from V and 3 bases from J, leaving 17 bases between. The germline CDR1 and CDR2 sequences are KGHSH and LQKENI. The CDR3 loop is CASSTSSRTVNQPQHF. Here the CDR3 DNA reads TGTGCCAGCTCAACCAGCAGCCGGACAGTCAATCAGCCCCAGCATTTT.

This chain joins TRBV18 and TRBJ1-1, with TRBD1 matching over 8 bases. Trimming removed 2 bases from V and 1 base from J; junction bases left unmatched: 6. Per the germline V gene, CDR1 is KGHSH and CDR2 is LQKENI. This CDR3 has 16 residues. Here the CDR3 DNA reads TGTGCCAGCTCACCATCACAGGGGGGTCGGAACACTGAAGCTTTCTTT. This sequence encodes CASSPSQGGRNTEAFF.

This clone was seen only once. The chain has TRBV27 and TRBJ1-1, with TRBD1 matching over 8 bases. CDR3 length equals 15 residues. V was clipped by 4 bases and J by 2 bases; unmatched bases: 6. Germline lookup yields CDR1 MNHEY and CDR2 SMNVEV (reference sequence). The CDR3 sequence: CASSSGGGGNTEAFF. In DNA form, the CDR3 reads TGTGCCAGCAGTTCAGGGGGCGGTGGTAACACTGAAGCTTTCTTT.